What follows are 22 T cell receptor beta chains derived from one specimen sequenced in a study of graft-versus-host responses after intestinal transplantation (dated by TCRdb to the early 2020s). Library preparation employed the immunoSEQ multiplex PCR assay. TCRdb holds this immuneACCESS table with in-frame rearrangements only. Some clones are missing; in checked studies, unresolved V genes explain under half, and the rest has no known cause. Present in this sample are roughly 70,000 clones, roughly 84% of which were seen just once. The ten largest clones take up about 0.4% of the sample. Explained via the paper, the time point label denotes: cells obtained before transplantation from donor or recipient. These receptors have no known antigen. The input for sequencing was unstimulated CD4+ T cells sorted from spleen or lymph node cells, taken before transplant. Source of these receptors: a human donor who was the organ donor for an intestinal transplant.

The chain employs TRBV6-1 and TRBJ1-2, with 9 bases identical to TRBD1. J gave up 4 bases and V 6 bases, and 6 bases lay outside the gene matches. The CDR3 extends over 14 amino acids. Germline V gives CDR1 MNHNS, CDR2 SASEGT. CDR3 sequence reads: CASRYTGGGYGYTF. In DNA, the CDR3 is TGTGCCAGCAGATACACAGGGGGCGGCTATGGCTACACCTTC.

The chain combines TRBV11-2 with TRBJ2-1, with TRBD2 as a possible D gene (5 bases). Germline loops: CDR1 SGHAT, CDR2 FQNNGV. The CDR3 has 16 residues. Trimming pared 5 bases from V and 6 bases from J, leaving 20 bases between. CDR3 in amino acids: CASSRMDSIITNEQFF. The CDR3 bases are TGTGCCAGCAGCCGGATGGACTCCATCATAACCAATGAGCAGTTCTTC.

The V call is TRBV5-1, the J call TRBJ1-1; D perhaps matches TRBD1 (5 bases). Germline V gene lookup returns CDR1 SGHRS and CDR2 YFSETQ. This CDR3 is built from 15 residues. Trimming cost V 0 bases and J 5 bases, with 14 bases left between them. CDR3 coding DNA: TGCGCCAGCAGCTTGGTGGCAGGGTTGGAGACTGAAGCTTTCTTT. Translated: CASSLVAGLETEAFF.

The gene calls are TRBV2 and TRBJ2-3; possibly TRBD2 for D (5 bases). The CDR3 totals 16 residues. V lost 6 bases, J lost 3 bases, and 19 bases lay in between. Germline values: CDR1 SNHLY, CDR2 FYNNEI. The CDR3 spells CASRSTLSGGTDTQYF. The CDR3 DNA follows: TGTGCCAGCAGATCCACTCTGTCTGGCGGGACAGATACGCAGTATTTT.

This rearrangement joins TRBV30 to TRBJ2-1; no clear D. Germline CDR1 and CDR2: GTSNPN and SVGIG (reference sequence). CDR3 length: 13 amino acids. The ends were cut back, 8 bases at V and 2 bases at J, with 13 bases in the middle. The CDR3 DNA reads as TGTGCCGGATCCGACAATACCTACAATGAGCAGTTCTTC. The encoded protein is CAGSDNTYNEQFF.

V is TRBV2 and J is TRBJ2-1; 10 nucleotides agree with TRBD2. The germline V gene encodes CDR1 SNHLY and CDR2 FYNNEI. The CDR3 covers 15 residues. J gave up 5 bases and V 6 bases, and 7 bases lay outside the gene matches. Written as DNA, the CDR3 is TGTGCCAGCAGCCGGACTAGCGGAGGGAACAATGAGCAGTTCTTC. This encodes CASSRTSGGNNEQFF.

The rearrangement links TRBV28 to TRBJ2-2; 7 bases are shared with TRBD1. Germline CDR1 MDHEN, CDR2 SYDVKM. This CDR3 is 14 amino acids long. Trimming took 5 bases from V and 2 from J; bases not matched to a gene: 2. CDR3 in amino acids: CASSRQGNTGELFF. The CDR3 DNA is TGTGCCAGCAGTCGACAGGGTAACACCGGGGAGCTGTTTTTT.

The CDR3, as DNA: TGTGCCAGTAGTACCGGGGGTCTAGTTTCAGAGACCCAGTACTTC. Translated: CASSTGGLVSETQYF. This sequence joins TRBV19 and TRBJ2-5; tentatively, D is TRBD2 (6 bases). The CDR3 is 15 residues long. V lost 4 bases and J lost 4, with 16 bases in between. Per germline, CDR1 LNHDA and CDR2 SQIVND (reference sequence). Supplemented by reference TRBV19 and TRBJ2-5, the full variable domain reads DGGITQSPKYLFRKEGQNVTLSCEQNLNHDAMYWYRQDPGQGLRLIYYSQIVNDFQKGDIAEGYSVSREKKESFPLTVTSAQKNPTAFYLCASSTGGLVSETQYFGPGTRLLVL.

This clone was counted a few times. J is TRBJ1-1 and V is TRBV5-1; D unclear. The V gene's germline CDR1 is SGHRS and CDR2 YFSETQ. The CDR3 covers 16 residues. V shed 0 bases and J shed 1 base, with 13 bases lying between them. The CDR3 nucleotides read TGCGCCAGCAGCTTGGATACAGTCCGGGGGAACACTGAAGCTTTCTTT. Protein sequence: CASSLDTVRGNTEAFF. Complete variable domain (other parts from reference TRBV5-1 and TRBJ1-1): KAGVTQTPRYLIKTRGQQVTLSCSPISGHRSVSWYQQTPGQGLQFLFEYFSETQRNKGNFPGRFSGRQFSNSRSEMNVSTLELGDSALYLCASSLDTVRGNTEAFFGQGTRLTVV.

The genes are TRBV5-1 and TRBJ2-5; 8 nucleotides line up with TRBD2. Per germline, CDR1 SGHRS and CDR2 YFSETQ. This CDR3 has 15 residues. V shed 0 bases, J shed 1 base, and the junction held 2 bases outside the gene matches. The CDR3 loop is CASSLVRGGQETQYF. The CDR3 DNA reads as TGCGCCAGCAGCTTGGTACGGGGGGGCCAAGAGACCCAGTACTTC.

This clone came up a few times. The chain is built from TRBV11-2 and TRBJ2-5, with D tentatively TRBD1 (6 bases). Trimming cost V 5 bases and J 4 bases, with 20 bases left between them. From germline, CDR1 is SGHAT and CDR2 FQNNGV. The CDR3 is made up of 16 amino acids. The CDR3 spells CASSVMQGNARETQYF. CDR3 DNA: TGTGCCAGCAGCGTTATGCAGGGGAACGCGCGAGAGACCCAGTACTTC.

The CDR3 nucleotides read TGTGCCAGCACCCGGGCAGGGGTCGATGAAAAACTGTTTTTT. Its translation is CASTRAGVDEKLFF. This chain links TRBV7-9 with TRBJ1-4; a possible D gene is TRBD1 (6 bases). The CDR3 runs 14 residues. The germline gives CDR1 SEHNR, CDR2 FQNEAQ (reference sequence). V lost 7 bases to trimming and J lost 6 bases, with 15 bases between them. Based on the CDR3 plus reference TRBV7-9 and TRBJ1-4, the full variable domain is DTGVSQNPRHKITKRGQNVTFRCDPISEHNRLYWYRQTLGQGPEFLTYFQNEAQLEKSRLLSDRFSAERPKGSFSTLEIQRTEQGDSAMYLCASTRAGVDEKLFFGSGTQLSVL.

This clone was detected a few times. This sequence joins TRBV19 and TRBJ2-2; 10 bases match TRBD1. The CDR3 is 16 residues long. V was clipped by 5 bases and J by 1 base; unmatched bases: 4. CDR1 and CDR2 (germline): LNHDA, SQIVND (reference sequence). CDR3 sequence (DNA): TGTGCCAGTAGTGTCTGGACAGGGGGGAACACCGGGGAGCTGTTTTTT. Its translation is CASSVWTGGNTGELFF. The full variable domain, rest sourced from reference TRBV19 and TRBJ2-2, is DGGITQSPKYLFRKEGQNVTLSCEQNLNHDAMYWYRQDPGQGLRLIYYSQIVNDFQKGDIAEGYSVSREKKESFPLTVTSAQKNPTAFYLCASSVWTGGNTGELFFGEGSRLTVL.

The J gene is TRBJ2-1, the V gene TRBV5-1; perhaps TRBD2 as D (5 bases). Trimming cost V 4 bases and J 0 bases, with 11 bases left between them. The CDR3 extends over 15 amino acids. From germline, CDR1 is SGHRS and CDR2 YFSETQ. CDR3 in amino acids: CASSRADPSYNEQFF. DNA for the CDR3: TGCGCCAGCAGCAGAGCGGATCCCTCCTACAATGAGCAGTTCTTC.

The chain is built from TRBV2 and TRBJ2-1; 9 nucleotides line up with TRBD1. V was pared by 3 bases and J by 7 bases, with 7 bases of the junction left unmatched. Germline CDR1 and CDR2: SNHLY and FYNNEI. This CDR3 has 15 amino acids. CDR3 coding DNA: TGTGCCAGCAGTGAGGGACAGGGAGTAATGAATGAGCAGTTCTTC. This gives the protein CASSEGQGVMNEQFF.

In this sample, this clone turned up a few times. This chain connects TRBV5-4 to TRBJ1-1, with D uncertain. This CDR3 region has 13 residues. V was shortened by 4 bases and J by 1 base, with 8 bases between the two germline ends. Germline V lookup: CDR1 SGHNT, CDR2 YYREEE (reference sequence). The CDR3 here is CASSPRGNTEAFF. DNA for the CDR3: TGTGCCAGCAGCCCGAGAGGGAACACTGAAGCTTTCTTT.

The CDR3 coding sequence is TGTGCCAGCAGCTCAACGCAACAGGGGAGGTTTGGCTACACCTTC. Its protein product is CASSSTQQGRFGYTF. This chain connects TRBV11-2 to TRBJ1-2, with TRBD1 identical over 7 bases. The CDR3 length is 15 residues. Per germline, CDR1 SGHAT and CDR2 FQNNGV. V gave up 4 bases and J gave up 7 bases; unmatched junction bases: 12.

J is TRBJ1-1 and V is TRBV4-2; 8 bases agree with TRBD1. J gave up 3 bases and V 0 bases, and 0 bases lay outside the gene matches. Germline CDR1 LGHNA, CDR2 YNFKEQ. The CDR3 contains 14 residues. CDR3 coding DNA: TGTGCCAGCAGCCAAGAGGACAGGGACACTGAAGCTTTCTTT. This encodes CASSQEDRDTEAFF.

This clone was recorded once. V gene TRBV5-4 combines with J gene TRBJ1-2; TRBD1 matches at 7 bases. The CDR3 totals 14 residues. The trim removed 7 bases at V and 7 bases at J, leaving 13 bases unmatched. Germline CDR1 is SGHNT and CDR2 is YYREEE (reference sequence). For the CDR3, the DNA is TGTGCCAGCCGCCCCCAGACCAGGGGGGCTGGCTACACCTTC. This sequence encodes CASRPQTRGAGYTF.

The CDR3 here is CASSEAGTGAYEQYV. CDR3 DNA sequence: TGTGCCAGCAGTGAGGCCGGGACAGGGGCCTACGAGCAGTACGTC. The chain joins TRBV6-1 to TRBJ2-7, with TRBD1 matching 10 bases. Unmatched junction bases numbered 4, after V lost 3 bases and J lost 2 bases. The germline V gene has CDR1 MNHNS and CDR2 SASEGT. This CDR3 has 15 residues.

A single count supports this clone. The chain joins TRBV6-1 to TRBJ2-7; 10 bases fit TRBD1. V trimming: 6 bases; J trimming: 4 bases; junction bases outside the gene matches: 6. Germline V lookup: CDR1 MNHNS, CDR2 SASEGT. The CDR3 is 14 residues long. CDR3 in DNA: TGTGCCAGCAGCCCCGGGACAGGGGTTTACGAGCAGTACGTC. It specifies CASSPGTGVYEQYV.

The chain employs TRBV9 and TRBJ1-1, with D possibly matching TRBD1 (6 bases). Germline CDR1 SGDLS, CDR2 YYNGEE. The CDR3 extends over 13 amino acids. V lost 3 bases and J 1 base, leaving 7 bases between the germline ends. The CDR3 DNA sequence: TGTGCCAGCAGCGCGGACAGGAACACTGAAGCTTTCTTT. Its protein is CASSADRNTEAFF.